This T cell receptor beta chain was obtained from a study of response to subunit inactivated influenza vaccine. Each CDR3 protein is one row after TCRdb ran MiXCR on the RT-PCR reads. The sample lists roughly 620,000 distinct CDR3 sequences; 11% were seen once. In this sample, this clonotype turned up once. The germline V gene has CDR1 SGHNT and CDR2 YYREEE (reference sequence). V lost 4 bases and J lost 1; bases outside the gene matches: 7. CDR3 length: 16 residues. This sample also belongs to another study, concerning T cells expressing NK-cell markers. From that study: The cDNA for TCR beta came from 5'RACE template switching with UMIs.

The material was PBMCs from blood, obtained on the day of vaccination. The source of this sequence is a man between 45 and 60 years old who received an inactivated influenza vaccine. The J gene is TRBJ2-5, the V gene TRBV5-4; 10 positions agree with TRBD2. DNA of the CDR3: TGTGCCAGCAGCCCTGGAGCGGGAGGGCTCCAAGAGACCCAGTACTTC. Translating gives CASSPGAGGLQETQYF.